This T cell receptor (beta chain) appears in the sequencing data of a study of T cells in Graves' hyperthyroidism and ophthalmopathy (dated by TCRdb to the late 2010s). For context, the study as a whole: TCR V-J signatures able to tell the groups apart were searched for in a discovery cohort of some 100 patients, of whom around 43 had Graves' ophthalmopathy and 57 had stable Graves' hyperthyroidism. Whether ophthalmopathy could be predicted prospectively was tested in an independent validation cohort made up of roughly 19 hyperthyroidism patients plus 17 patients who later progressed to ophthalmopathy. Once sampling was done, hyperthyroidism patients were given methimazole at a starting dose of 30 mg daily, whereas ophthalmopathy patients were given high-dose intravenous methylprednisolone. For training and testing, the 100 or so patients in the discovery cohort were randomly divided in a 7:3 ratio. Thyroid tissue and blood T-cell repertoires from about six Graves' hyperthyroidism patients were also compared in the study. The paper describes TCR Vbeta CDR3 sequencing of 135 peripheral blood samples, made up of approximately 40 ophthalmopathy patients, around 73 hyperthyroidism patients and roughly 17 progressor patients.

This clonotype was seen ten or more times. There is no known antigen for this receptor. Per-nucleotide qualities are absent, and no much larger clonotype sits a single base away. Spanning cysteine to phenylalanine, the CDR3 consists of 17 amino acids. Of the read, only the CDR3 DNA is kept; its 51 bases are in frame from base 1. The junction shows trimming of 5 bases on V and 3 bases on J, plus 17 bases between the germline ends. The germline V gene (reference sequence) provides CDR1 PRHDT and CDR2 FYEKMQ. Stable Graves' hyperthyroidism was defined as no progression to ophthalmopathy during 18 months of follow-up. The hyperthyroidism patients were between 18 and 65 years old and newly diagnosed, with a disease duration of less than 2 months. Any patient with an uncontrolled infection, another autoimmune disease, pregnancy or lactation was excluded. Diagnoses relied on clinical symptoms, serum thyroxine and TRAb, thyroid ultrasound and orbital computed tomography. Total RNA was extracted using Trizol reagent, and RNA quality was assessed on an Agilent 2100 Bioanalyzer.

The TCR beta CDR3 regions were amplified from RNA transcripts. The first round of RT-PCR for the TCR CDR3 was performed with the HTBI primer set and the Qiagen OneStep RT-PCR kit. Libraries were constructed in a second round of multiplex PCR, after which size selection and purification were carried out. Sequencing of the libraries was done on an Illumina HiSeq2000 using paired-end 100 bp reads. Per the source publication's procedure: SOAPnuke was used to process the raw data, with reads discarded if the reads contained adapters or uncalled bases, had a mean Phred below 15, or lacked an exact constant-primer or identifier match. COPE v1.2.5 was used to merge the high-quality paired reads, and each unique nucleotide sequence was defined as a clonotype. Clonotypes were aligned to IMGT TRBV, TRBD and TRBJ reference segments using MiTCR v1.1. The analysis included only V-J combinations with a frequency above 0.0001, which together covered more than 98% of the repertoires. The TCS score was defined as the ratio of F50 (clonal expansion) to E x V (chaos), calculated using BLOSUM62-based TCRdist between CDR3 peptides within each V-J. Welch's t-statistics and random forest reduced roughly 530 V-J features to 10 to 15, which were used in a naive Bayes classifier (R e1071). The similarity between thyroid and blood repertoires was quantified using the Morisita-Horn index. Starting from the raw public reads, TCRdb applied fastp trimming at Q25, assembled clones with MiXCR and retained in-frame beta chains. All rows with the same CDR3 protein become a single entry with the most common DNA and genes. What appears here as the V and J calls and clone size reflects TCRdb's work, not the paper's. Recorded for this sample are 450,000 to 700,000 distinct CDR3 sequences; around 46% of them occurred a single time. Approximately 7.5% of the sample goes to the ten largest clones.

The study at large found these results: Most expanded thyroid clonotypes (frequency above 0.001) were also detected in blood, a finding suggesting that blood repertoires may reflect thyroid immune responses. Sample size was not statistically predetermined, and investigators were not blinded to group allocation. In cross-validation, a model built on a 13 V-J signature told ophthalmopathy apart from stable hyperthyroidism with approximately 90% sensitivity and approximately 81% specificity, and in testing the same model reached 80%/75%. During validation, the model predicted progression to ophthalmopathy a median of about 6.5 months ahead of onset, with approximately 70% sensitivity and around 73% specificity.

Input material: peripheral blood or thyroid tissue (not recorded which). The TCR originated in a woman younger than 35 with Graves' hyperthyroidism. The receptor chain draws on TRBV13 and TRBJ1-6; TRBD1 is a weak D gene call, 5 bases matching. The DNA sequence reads TGTGCCAGCAGCGAGCAGGGTGGCAGGATCTATAATTCACCCCTCCACTTT. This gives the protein CASSEQGGRIYNSPLHF.